One and the same sample provided the 27 T cell receptor beta chains below, sequenced in a study of T-cell memory formation after mild COVID-19. TCRdb passed the 5' RACE reads through MiXCR, listing each CDR3 protein once. The profile shows approximately 200,000 distinct CDR3 sequences, around 16% of them singletons. Sequencing input: PBMCs or a T cell subset sorted from them (not recorded which). The receptor source for this set is an adult woman who had mild COVID-19 (a few samples of this study predate the infection). Cell type and time point are not known.

The chain employs TRBV5-1 and TRBJ2-2; possibly TRBD2 for D (5 bases). V dropped 1 base and J dropped 6 bases, with 10 bases sitting between them. The CDR3 extends over 14 amino acids. CDR1 and CDR2 (germline): SGHRS, YFSETQ. For the CDR3, the DNA is TGCGCCAGCAGCTTGAGGGAGTCCGCCGGGGAGCTGTTTTTT. Amino acids: CASSLRESAGELFF.

The chain carries TRBV7-2 and TRBJ2-3; 7 bases line up with TRBD2. Germline loops: CDR1 SGHTA, CDR2 FQGNSA. The trim removed 5 bases at V and 0 bases at J, leaving 14 bases unmatched. The length of the CDR3 is 18 residues. CDR3 sequence: CASSLGGGVPTSTDTQYF. CDR3 nucleotides: TGTGCCAGCAGCCTCGGCGGGGGAGTCCCTACTAGCACAGATACGCAGTATTTT.

V and J are TRBV12-3 or TRBV12-4 and TRBJ2-1, with 9 nucleotides matching TRBD1. This CDR3 has 14 residues. The ends lost 7 bases at V and 6 bases at J; junction bases unmatched: 7. The CDR3 spells CASTGTGYINEQFF. CDR3 nucleotides: TGTGCCAGCACCGGGACAGGGTACATCAATGAGCAGTTCTTC.

V usage is TRBV20-1 and J usage is TRBJ2-7, with 9 positions matching TRBD2. J lost 0 bases, V lost 2 bases, and 5 bases had no gene match. This CDR3 region has 15 residues. CDR1 DFQATT and CDR2 SNEGSKA come from the germline V gene (reference sequence). The CDR3 sequence is CSARRSGGSSYEQYF. CDR3 DNA: TGCAGTGCTAGAAGGAGCGGGGGGTCCTCCTACGAGCAGTACTTC.

CDR3 in amino acids: CASSLVTGGLSGANVLTF. The DNA for the CDR3 is TGTGCCAGCAGCTTAGTGACAGGCGGGCTCTCTGGGGCCAACGTCCTGACTTTC. The chain joins TRBV11-3 to TRBJ2-6, with D tentatively TRBD1 (6 bases). This CDR3 contains 18 residues. V shed 1 base and J shed 0 bases, with 13 bases lying between them. CDR1 and CDR2 (germline): SGHNT, YENEEA.

This clonotype was counted between two and nine times. The genes are TRBV7-8 and TRBJ2-1; TRBD2 matches 7 bases. V was clipped by 3 bases and J by 3 bases; unmatched bases: 5. CDR1 is SGHVS and CDR2 is FQNEAQ in the germline V gene. The CDR3 runs to 15 residues. The CDR3 coding sequence is TGTGCCAGCAGCTTGCGGGGGTTGGTCTACAATGAGCAGTTCTTC. It codes for CASSLRGLVYNEQFF.

The V gene is TRBV30, the J gene TRBJ1-2, with a possible D match to TRBD1 (5 bases). Germline V lookup: CDR1 GTSNPN, CDR2 SVGIG (reference sequence). V lost 7 bases and J 2 bases, leaving 8 bases between the germline ends. CDR3 length: 11 residues. The CDR3 spells CASTANYGYTF. For the CDR3, the DNA is TGTGCCTCGACAGCGAACTATGGCTACACCTTC.

This rearrangement joins TRBV5-1 to TRBJ2-7, with TRBD2 matching 7 bases. V was pared by 4 bases and J by 2 bases, with 9 bases of the junction left unmatched. The CDR3 is 15 residues long. The germline V gene encodes CDR1 SGHRS and CDR2 YFSETQ. CDR3 sequence (DNA): TGCGCCAGCAGCCCTGGCGCTAGCGGAACCTACGAGCAGTACTTC. Amino acids: CASSPGASGTYEQYF.

The chain joins TRBV7-2 to TRBJ2-3; TRBD1 might be the D (5 bases). CDR1 is SGHTA and CDR2 is FQGNSA in the germline V gene. Trimming pared 1 base from V and 2 bases from J, leaving 10 bases between. The CDR3 length is 15 residues. The CDR3 coding sequence is TGTGCCAGCAGCTTAGATTCAGGGATCACAGATACGCAGTATTTT. Translation gives CASSLDSGITDTQYF.

This clonotype was picked up a small number of times. The chain employs TRBV4-1 and TRBJ1-5; 7 nucleotides agree with TRBD1. CDR1 and CDR2 from the germline V gene are MGHRA and YSYEKL. V trimming: 4 bases; J trimming: 3 bases; junction bases outside the gene matches: 3. This CDR3 is built from 14 residues. As DNA, the CDR3 is TGCGCCAGCAGCCGTACAGGGGTCAATCAGCCCCAGCATTTT. Protein product: CASSRTGVNQPQHF.

The chain uses TRBV7-9 and TRBJ1-2; TRBD1 matches 8 bases. V trimming: 5 bases; J trimming: 9 bases; junction bases outside the gene matches: 17. Per the germline V gene, CDR1 is SEHNR and CDR2 is FQNEAQ (reference sequence). The CDR3 length is 16 residues. The CDR3 coding sequence is TGTGCCAGCAGCGTAGGGACAGGACCTCCGCGGGACCGCTACACCTTC. It translates to CASSVGTGPPRDRYTF.

The rearrangement joins TRBV6-5 to TRBJ2-7, with TRBD1 matching over 7 bases. The V segment lost 5 bases and the J segment 4 bases; nucleotides outside the gene matches: 8. The CDR3 loop spans 14 amino acids. From germline, CDR1 is MNHEY and CDR2 SVGAGI. For the CDR3, the DNA is TGTGCCAGCAGTGATATGGACAGGAGATACGAGCAGTACTTC. Amino acids: CASSDMDRRYEQYF.

The rearrangement links TRBV27 to TRBJ2-7; tentatively, D is TRBD1 or TRBD2 (5 bases each). CDR1 is MNHEY and CDR2 is SMNVEV in the germline V gene (reference sequence). The CDR3 consists of 16 residues. V lost 2 bases and J 1 base, leaving 15 bases between the germline ends. In DNA form, the CDR3 reads TGTGCCAGCAGTTTACATGGGACCGTCCTTTCCTACGAGCAGTACTTC. This sequence encodes CASSLHGTVLSYEQYF.

This clonotype was found a few times. V is TRBV20-1 and J is TRBJ2-3, with 12 bases aligning to TRBD2. Germline V gene data show CDR1 as DFQATT and CDR2 as SNEGSKA (reference sequence). This CDR3 is 18 amino acids long. J was trimmed by 5 bases and V by 0 bases; bases with no gene match: 12. The CDR3 nucleotides read TGCAGTGCTAGAGATCCCCGTACTAGCGGGGGGAGGGGAGATACGCAGTATTTT. This translates into CSARDPRTSGGRGDTQYF.

This chain connects TRBV24-1 to TRBJ2-7; D might be TRBD2 (6 bases). CDR3 length: 14 amino acids. With 2 bases removed from V and 3 bases from J, the gap between germline ends came to 10 bases. Germline CDR1 and CDR2: KGHDR and SFDVKD. CDR3 in DNA: TGTGCCACCAGTGATTCCGGGAGTCTCTACGAGCAGTACTTC. It translates to CATSDSGSLYEQYF.

The chain recombines TRBV7-8 with TRBJ2-1; 7 bases match TRBD2. This CDR3 has 15 amino acids. Trimming removed 3 bases from V and 5 bases from J; junction bases left unmatched: 7. The germline V gene has CDR1 SGHVS and CDR2 FQNEAQ. The CDR3 nucleotides read TGTGCCAGCAGCTTCGGGACTATGAGTAACAATGAGCAGTTCTTC. It codes for CASSFGTMSNNEQFF.

The chain is built from TRBV12-3 or TRBV12-4 and TRBJ2-5, with 7 bases matching TRBD1. V gave up 9 bases and J gave up 1 base; unmatched junction bases: 8. The CDR3 spans 14 residues. CDR3 in DNA: TGTGCCAGTCACCCGACAGGGCTCCAAGAGACCCAGTACTTC. Its protein is CASHPTGLQETQYF.

A note on this clonotype: The junction shows a germline mismatch at one end, possibly a read error. The genes are TRBV11-2 and TRBJ1-2, with a weak D call TRBD1 (5 bases). The CDR3 has 13 residues. Germline V CDR1 and CDR2: SGHAT, FQNNGV. CDR3 sequence reads: CASRLGVVGGYTF. The CDR3 DNA sequence: TGTGCCAGCAGATTAGGGGTGGTAGGAGGCTACACCTTC.

This chain links TRBV7-2 with TRBJ1-6, with no clear D. Germline assignment: CDR1 SGHTA and CDR2 FQGNSA. This CDR3 is built from 15 residues. Trimming took 4 bases from V and 9 from J, leaving 16 bases between them. This chain's CDR3 is CASSSRTVPGSPLHF. In DNA, the CDR3 is TGTGCCAGCAGCTCCAGGACGGTGCCAGGTTCACCCCTCCACTTT.

This clonotype was detected only a few times. This chain uses TRBV7-9 with TRBJ1-1; 11 bases match TRBD1. This CDR3 is built from 16 residues. Germline trimming cut 5 bases from V and 1 base from J; bases unmatched to any gene: 6. CDR1 SEHNR and CDR2 FQNEAQ come from the germline V gene (reference sequence). CDR3 sequence: CASSRGGTGGNTEAFF. The CDR3 bases are TGTGCCAGCAGCCGCGGTGGGACAGGGGGGAACACTGAAGCTTTCTTT. The full variable domain, completed using reference TRBV7-9 and TRBJ1-1, is DTGVSQNPRHKITKRGQNVTFRCDPISEHNRLYWYRQTLGQGPEFLTYFQNEAQLEKSRLLSDRFSAERPKGSFSTLEIQRTEQGDSAMYLCASSRGGTGGNTEAFFGQGTRLTVV.

This clonotype was detected a few times. As DNA, the CDR3 is TGTGCCAGCAGTTTAGGACAGAGAGAAAAACTGTTTTTT. Its protein product is CASSLGQREKLFF. This chain joins TRBV12-3 or TRBV12-4 and TRBJ1-4; maybe TRBD1 (5 bases). Deletions cut 1 base from V and 8 bases from J, with 8 bases between. The CDR3 has 13 residues.

V usage is TRBV21-1 and J usage is TRBJ1-5; TRBD1, the table's D call, was not compared with the DNA. TRBV21-1 has pseudogene status. The CDR3 spans 16 residues. The CDR3 nucleotides read TGTGCCAGCAGCTTCTATTCTTGGGGGGCTGGGGAGCCCCAGCATTTT. Amino acid sequence: CASSFYSWGAGEPQHF.

This clonotype was found a few times. The CDR3: CASQGSGNTIYF. CDR3 coding DNA: TGTGCCAGTCAGGGGAGTGGAAACACCATATATTTT. This rearrangement joins TRBV2 to TRBJ1-3; possible D gene TRBD1, 6 bases. Germline loops: CDR1 SNHLY, CDR2 FYNNEI. The CDR3 is 12 residues long. The ends were cut back, 9 bases at V and 3 bases at J, with 9 bases in the middle.

This clonotype was seen a few times. This sequence joins TRBV2 and TRBJ2-7, with 10 nucleotides matching TRBD1. Germline values: CDR1 SNHLY, CDR2 FYNNEI. This CDR3 is 15 amino acids long. Unmatched junction bases numbered 4, after V lost 3 bases and J lost 2 bases. The CDR3 DNA sequence: TGTGCCAGCAGTGATCGGGGACAGGGGACCTACGAGCAGTACTTC. Its translation is CASSDRGQGTYEQYF.

Only a few counts were recorded for this clonotype. This sequence joins TRBV4-2 and TRBJ2-2; D is possibly TRBD1 (6 bases). The germline CDR1 and CDR2 sequences are LGHNA and YNFKEQ. The V and J ends lost 4 bases and 5 bases respectively, with 14 bases between them. The CDR3 runs to 15 residues. The CDR3 loop reads CASSLRGSYTGELFF. For the CDR3, the DNA is TGTGCCAGCAGCCTCAGGGGATCGTATACCGGGGAGCTGTTTTTT.

This clonotype was observed a handful of times. This chain joins TRBV30 and TRBJ2-1; D not resolved. Trimming removed 1 base from V and 9 bases from J, with 4 bases in between. CDR1 and CDR2 from the germline V gene are GTSNPN and SVGIG (reference sequence). CDR3 length: 10 amino acids. The CDR3 here is CAWSGGEQFF. CDR3 nucleotides: TGTGCCTGGAGTGGCGGTGAGCAGTTCTTC.

A few counts support this clonotype. J is TRBJ2-3 and V is TRBV5-3; D is ambiguous. TRBV5-3 falls under the ORF class, with uncertain function. This CDR3 is 13 amino acids long. The V and J ends lost 0 bases and 2 bases respectively, with 4 bases between them. CDR3 amino acids: CARSLGVTDTQYF. CDR3 nucleotide sequence: TGTGCCAGAAGCTTGGGGGTCACAGATACGCAGTATTTT.